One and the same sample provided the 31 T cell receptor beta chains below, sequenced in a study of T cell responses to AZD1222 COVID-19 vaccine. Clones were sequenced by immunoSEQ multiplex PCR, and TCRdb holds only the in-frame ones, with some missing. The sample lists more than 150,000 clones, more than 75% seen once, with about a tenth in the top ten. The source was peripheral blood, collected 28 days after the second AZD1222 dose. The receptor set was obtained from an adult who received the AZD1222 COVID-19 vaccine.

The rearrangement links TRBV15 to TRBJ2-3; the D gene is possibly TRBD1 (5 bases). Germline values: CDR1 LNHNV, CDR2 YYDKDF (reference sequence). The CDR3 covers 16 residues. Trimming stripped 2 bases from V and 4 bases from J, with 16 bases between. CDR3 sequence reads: CATSRRQGRLADTQYF. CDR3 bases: TGTGCCACCAGCAGAAGGCAGGGAAGGTTAGCAGATACGCAGTATTTT.

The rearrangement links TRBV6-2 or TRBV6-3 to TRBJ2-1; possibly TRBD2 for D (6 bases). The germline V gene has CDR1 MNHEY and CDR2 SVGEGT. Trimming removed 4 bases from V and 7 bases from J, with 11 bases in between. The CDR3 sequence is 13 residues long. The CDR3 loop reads CASSFREVNEQFF. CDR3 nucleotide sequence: TGTGCCAGCAGTTTCAGGGAGGTGAATGAGCAGTTCTTC.

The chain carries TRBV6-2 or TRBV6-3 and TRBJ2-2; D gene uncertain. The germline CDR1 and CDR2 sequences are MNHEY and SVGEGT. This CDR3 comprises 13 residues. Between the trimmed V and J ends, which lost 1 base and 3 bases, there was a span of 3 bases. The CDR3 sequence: CASSYLHTGELFF. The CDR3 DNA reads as TGTGCCAGCAGTTACTTGCACACCGGGGAGCTGTTTTTT.

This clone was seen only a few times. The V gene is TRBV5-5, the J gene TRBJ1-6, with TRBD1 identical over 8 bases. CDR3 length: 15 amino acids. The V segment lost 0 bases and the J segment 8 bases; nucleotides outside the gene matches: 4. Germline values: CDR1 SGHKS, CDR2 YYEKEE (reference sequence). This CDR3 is CASSLAGGKDSPLHF. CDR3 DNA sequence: TGTGCCAGCAGCTTGGCAGGGGGCAAGGATTCACCCCTCCACTTT.

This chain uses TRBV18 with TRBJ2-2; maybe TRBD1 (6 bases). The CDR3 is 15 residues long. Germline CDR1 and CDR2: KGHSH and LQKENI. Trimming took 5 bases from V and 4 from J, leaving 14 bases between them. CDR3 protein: CASSATGLGTGELFF. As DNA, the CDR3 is TGTGCCAGCTCAGCAACAGGGCTGGGCACCGGGGAGCTGTTTTTT.

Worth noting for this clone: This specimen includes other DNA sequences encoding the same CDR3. CDR3 DNA: TGTGCCAGCAGTTTACTGACAGGCGGGACTGAAGCTTTCTTT. Amino acid sequence: CASSLLTGGTEAFF. The rearrangement uses TRBV28 and TRBJ1-1; a possible D gene is TRBD1 (6 bases). The CDR3 totals 14 residues. The germline CDR1 and CDR2 sequences are MDHEN and SYDVKM. Trimming left V 2 bases short and J 5 bases short, with 12 bases between.

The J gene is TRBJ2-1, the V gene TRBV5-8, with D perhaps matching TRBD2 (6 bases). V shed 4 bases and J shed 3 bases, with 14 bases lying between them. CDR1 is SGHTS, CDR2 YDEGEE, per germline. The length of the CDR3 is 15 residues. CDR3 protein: CASSPEGRIYNEQFF. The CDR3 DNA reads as TGTGCCAGCAGCCCGGAGGGACGGATCTACAATGAGCAGTTCTTC. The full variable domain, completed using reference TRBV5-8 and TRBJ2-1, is EAGVTQSPTHLIKTRGQQATLRCSPISGHTSVYWYQQALGLGLQFLLWYDEGEERNRGNFPPRFSGRQFPNYSSELNVNALELEDSALYLCASSPEGRIYNEQFFGPGTRLTVL.

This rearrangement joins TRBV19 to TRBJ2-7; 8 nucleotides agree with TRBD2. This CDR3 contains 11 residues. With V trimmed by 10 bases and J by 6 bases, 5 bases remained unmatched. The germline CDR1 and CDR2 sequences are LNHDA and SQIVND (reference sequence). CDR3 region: CAIELAAEQYF. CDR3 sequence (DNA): TGTGCCATTGAACTAGCGGCCGAGCAGTACTTC.

CDR3 nucleotides: TGTGCCAGCAGTGAATATTACAATGAGCAGTTCTTC. Residues: CASSEYYNEQFF. The chain employs TRBV25-1 and TRBJ2-1; D uncertain. Germline CDR1 and CDR2: MGHDK and SYGVNS. The V end lost 0 bases, the J end lost 4 bases, and 1 base lay between the germline ends. The CDR3 is 12 residues long.

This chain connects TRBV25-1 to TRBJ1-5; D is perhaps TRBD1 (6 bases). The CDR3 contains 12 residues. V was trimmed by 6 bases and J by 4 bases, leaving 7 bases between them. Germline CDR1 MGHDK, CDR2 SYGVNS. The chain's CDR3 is CASRTGNQPQHF. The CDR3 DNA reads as TGTGCCAGCAGGACAGGTAATCAGCCCCAGCATTTT.

The CDR3 protein is CASTIWDRNEQFF. CDR3 in DNA: TGTGCCAGCACCATCTGGGACCGTAATGAGCAGTTCTTC. The rearrangement links TRBV6-5 to TRBJ2-1; possibly TRBD1 or TRBD2 for D (5 bases each). Germline V gene lookup returns CDR1 MNHEY and CDR2 SVGAGI. V lost 7 bases and J 7 bases, leaving 14 bases between the germline ends. The length of the CDR3 is 13 residues.

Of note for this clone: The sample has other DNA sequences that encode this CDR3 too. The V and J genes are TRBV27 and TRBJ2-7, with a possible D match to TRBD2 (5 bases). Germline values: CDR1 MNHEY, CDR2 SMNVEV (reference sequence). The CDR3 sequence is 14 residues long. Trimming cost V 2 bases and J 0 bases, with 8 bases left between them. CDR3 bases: TGTGCCAGCAGTTTAGCGGGTTTCTCCTACGAGCAGTACTTC. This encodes CASSLAGFSYEQYF.

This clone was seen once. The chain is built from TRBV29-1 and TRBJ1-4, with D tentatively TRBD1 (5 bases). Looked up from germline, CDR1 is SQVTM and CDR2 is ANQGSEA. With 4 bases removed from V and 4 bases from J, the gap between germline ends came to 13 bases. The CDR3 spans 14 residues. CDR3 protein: CSVVAGTSNEKLFF. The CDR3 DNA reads TGCAGCGTTGTGGCAGGGACGAGTAATGAAAAACTGTTTTTT.

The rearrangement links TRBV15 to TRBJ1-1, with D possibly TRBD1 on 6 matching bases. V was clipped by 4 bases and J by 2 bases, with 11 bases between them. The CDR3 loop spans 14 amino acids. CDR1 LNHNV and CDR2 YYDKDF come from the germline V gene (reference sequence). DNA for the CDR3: TGTGCCACCAGCATTGGGACAAAAAACACTGAAGCTTTCTTT. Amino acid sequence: CATSIGTKNTEAFF.

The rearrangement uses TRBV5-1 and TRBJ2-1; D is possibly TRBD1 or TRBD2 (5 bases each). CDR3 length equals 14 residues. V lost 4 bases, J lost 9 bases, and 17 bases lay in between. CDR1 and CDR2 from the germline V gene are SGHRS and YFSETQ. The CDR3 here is CASSADRPGGEQFF. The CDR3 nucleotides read TGCGCCAGCAGCGCCGACAGACCTGGGGGTGAGCAGTTCTTC. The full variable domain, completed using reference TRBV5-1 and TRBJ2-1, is KAGVTQTPRYLIKTRGQQVTLSCSPISGHRSVSWYQQTPGQGLQFLFEYFSETQRNKGNFPGRFSGRQFSNSRSEMNVSTLELGDSALYLCASSADRPGGEQFFGPGTRLTVL.

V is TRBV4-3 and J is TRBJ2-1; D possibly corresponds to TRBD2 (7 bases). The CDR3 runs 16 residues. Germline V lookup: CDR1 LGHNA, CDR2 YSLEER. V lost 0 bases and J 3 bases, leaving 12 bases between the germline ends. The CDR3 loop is CASSQEGGADYNEQFF. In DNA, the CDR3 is TGCGCCAGCAGCCAAGAGGGGGGGGCGGACTACAATGAGCAGTTCTTC.

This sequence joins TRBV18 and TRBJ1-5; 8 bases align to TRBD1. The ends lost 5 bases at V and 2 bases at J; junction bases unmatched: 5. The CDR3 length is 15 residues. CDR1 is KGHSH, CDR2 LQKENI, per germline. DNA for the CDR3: TGTGCCAGCTCATTGGGACAGGTGGGCAATCAGCCCCAGCATTTT. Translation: CASSLGQVGNQPQHF. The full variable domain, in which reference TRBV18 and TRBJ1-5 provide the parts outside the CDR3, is NAGVMQNPRHLVRRRGQEARLRCSPMKGHSHVYWYRQLPEEGLKFMVYLQKENIIDESGMPKERFSAEFPKEGPSILRIQQVVRGDSAAYFCASSLGQVGNQPQHFGDGTRLSIL.

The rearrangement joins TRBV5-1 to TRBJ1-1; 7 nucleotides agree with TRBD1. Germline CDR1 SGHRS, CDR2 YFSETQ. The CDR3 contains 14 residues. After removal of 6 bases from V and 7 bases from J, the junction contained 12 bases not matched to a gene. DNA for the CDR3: TGCGCCAGCAAGACTCAACAGGGGTTCGGTGAAGCTTTCTTT. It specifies CASKTQQGFGEAFF.

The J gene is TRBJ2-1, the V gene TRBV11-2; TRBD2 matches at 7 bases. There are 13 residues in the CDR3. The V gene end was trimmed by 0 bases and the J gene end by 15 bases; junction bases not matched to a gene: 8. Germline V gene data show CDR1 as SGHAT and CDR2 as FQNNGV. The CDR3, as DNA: TGTGCCAGCAGCTTAGAAAGTCGGACTAGGGTGTTCTTC. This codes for CASSLESRTRVFF.

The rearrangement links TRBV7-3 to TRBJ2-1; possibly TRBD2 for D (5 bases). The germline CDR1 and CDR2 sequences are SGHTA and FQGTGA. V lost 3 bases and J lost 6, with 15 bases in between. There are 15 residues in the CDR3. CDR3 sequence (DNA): TGTGCCAGCAGCTTGACCGGGAACAAATTCAATGAGCAGTTCTTC. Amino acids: CASSLTGNKFNEQFF.

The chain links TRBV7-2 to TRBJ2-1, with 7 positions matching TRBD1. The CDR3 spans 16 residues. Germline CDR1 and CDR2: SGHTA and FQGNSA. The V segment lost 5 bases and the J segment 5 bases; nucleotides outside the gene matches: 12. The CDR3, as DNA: TGTGCCAGCAGCGCCGGACAGGTACCGTTACACAATGAGCAGTTCTTC. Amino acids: CASSAGQVPLHNEQFF.

The CDR3 DNA is TGTGCCATCAGTGATCATTTAGGGGCGTACGAGCAGTACTTC. As protein: CAISDHLGAYEQYF. This rearrangement joins TRBV10-3 to TRBJ2-7; weak D call: TRBD1 (5 bases). With 3 bases removed from V and 4 bases from J, the gap between germline ends came to 13 bases. CDR1 ENHRY and CDR2 SYGVKD come from the germline V gene. This CDR3 contains 14 residues.

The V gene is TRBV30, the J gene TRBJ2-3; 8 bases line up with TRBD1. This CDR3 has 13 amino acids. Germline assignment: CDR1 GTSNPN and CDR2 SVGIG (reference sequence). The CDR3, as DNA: TGTGCAACAAAACAGGGGGGCACAGATACGCAGTATTTT. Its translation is CATKQGGTDTQYF.

For the CDR3, the DNA is TGTGCCTGGGGGGGAGGCCAAGAGACCCAGTACTTC. Protein sequence: CAWGGGQETQYF. This rearrangement joins TRBV30 to TRBJ2-5; a weak D match, TRBD2 (6 bases). The CDR3 contains 12 residues. V lost 5 bases and J 1 base, leaving 8 bases between the germline ends. Germline V lookup: CDR1 GTSNPN, CDR2 SVGIG (reference sequence).

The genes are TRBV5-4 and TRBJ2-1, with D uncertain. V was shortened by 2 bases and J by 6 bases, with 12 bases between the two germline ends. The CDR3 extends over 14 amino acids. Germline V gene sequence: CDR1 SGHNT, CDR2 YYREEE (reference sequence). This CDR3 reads CASSLFSGRNEQFF. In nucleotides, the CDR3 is TGTGCCAGCAGCTTATTCTCAGGTCGCAATGAGCAGTTCTTC.

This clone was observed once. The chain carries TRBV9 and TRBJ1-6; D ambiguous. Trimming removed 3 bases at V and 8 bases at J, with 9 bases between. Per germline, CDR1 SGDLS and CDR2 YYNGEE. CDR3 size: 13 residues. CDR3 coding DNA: TGTGCCAGCAGCGCACTAGGTTATTCACCCCTCCACTTT. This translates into CASSALGYSPLHF.

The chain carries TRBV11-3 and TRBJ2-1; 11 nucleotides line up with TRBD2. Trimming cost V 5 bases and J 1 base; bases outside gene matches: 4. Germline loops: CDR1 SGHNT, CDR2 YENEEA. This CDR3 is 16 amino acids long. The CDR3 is CASSPGTSGSYNEQFF. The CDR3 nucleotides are TGTGCCAGCAGCCCCGGGACTAGCGGTTCCTACAATGAGCAGTTCTTC.

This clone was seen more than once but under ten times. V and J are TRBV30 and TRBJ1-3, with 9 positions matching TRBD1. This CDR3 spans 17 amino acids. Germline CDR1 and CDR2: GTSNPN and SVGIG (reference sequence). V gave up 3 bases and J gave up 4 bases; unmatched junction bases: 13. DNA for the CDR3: TGTGCCTGGAGATTACCTCGACAGGGGGTGTTGGGAAACACCATATATTTT. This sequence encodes CAWRLPRQGVLGNTIYF.

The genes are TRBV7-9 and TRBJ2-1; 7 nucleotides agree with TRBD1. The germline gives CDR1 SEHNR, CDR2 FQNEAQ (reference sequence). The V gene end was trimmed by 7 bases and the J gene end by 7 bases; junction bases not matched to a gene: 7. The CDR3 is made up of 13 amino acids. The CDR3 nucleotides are TGTGCCAGCAAAGGGCAGGGGGTAAATGAGCAGTTCTTC. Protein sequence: CASKGQGVNEQFF. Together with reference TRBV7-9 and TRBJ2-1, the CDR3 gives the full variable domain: DTGVSQNPRHKITKRGQNVTFRCDPISEHNRLYWYRQTLGQGPEFLTYFQNEAQLEKSRLLSDRFSAERPKGSFSTLEIQRTEQGDSAMYLCASKGQGVNEQFFGPGTRLTVL.

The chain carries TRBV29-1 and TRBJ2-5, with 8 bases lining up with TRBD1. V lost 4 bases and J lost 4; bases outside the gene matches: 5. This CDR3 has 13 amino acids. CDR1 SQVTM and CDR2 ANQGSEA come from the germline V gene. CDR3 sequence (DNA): TGCAGCGTTGCTCAGGGGGCGGGAGAGACCCAGTACTTC. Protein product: CSVAQGAGETQYF.

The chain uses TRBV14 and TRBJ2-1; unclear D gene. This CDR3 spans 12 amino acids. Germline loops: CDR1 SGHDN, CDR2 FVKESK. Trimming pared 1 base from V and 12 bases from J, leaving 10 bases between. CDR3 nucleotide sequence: TGTGCCAGCAGCCAAGCGGTTTCTCCGCAGTTCTTC. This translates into CASSQAVSPQFF. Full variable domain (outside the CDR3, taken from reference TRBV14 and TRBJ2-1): EAGVTQFPSHSVIEKGQTVTLRCDPISGHDNLYWYRRVMGKEIKFLLHFVKESKQDESGMPNNRFLAERTGGTYSTLKVQPAELEDSGVYFCASSQAVSPQFFGPGTRLTVL.